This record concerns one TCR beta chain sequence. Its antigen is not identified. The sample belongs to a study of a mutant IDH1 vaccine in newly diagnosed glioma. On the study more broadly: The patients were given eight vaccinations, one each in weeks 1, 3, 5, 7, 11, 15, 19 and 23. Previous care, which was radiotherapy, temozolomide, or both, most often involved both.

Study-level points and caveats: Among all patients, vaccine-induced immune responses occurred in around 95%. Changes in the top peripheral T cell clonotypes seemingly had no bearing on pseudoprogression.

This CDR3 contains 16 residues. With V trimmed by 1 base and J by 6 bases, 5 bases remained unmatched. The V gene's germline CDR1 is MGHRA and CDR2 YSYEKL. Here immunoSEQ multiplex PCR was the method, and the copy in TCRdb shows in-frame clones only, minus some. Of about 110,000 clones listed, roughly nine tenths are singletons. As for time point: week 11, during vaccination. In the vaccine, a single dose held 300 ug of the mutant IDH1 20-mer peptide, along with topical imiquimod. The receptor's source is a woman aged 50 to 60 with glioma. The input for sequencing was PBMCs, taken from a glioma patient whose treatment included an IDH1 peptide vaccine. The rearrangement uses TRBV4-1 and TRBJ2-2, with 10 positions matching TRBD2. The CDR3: CASSQGLAGESGELFF. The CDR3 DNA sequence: TGCGCCAGCAGCCAAGGCCTAGCGGGAGAATCCGGGGAGCTGTTTTTT.